This TCR beta chain originates from a study of regulatory T cells in long-lasting Graves disease. Trimming left V 2 bases short and J 0 bases short, with 8 bases between. The CDR3 has 14 residues. CDR1 SGHDN and CDR2 FVKESK come from the germline V gene. Time point here: persistent/refractory GD, antithyroid drugs over 5 years with positive TRAb. After RNA was extracted from PBMCs, the TCR library was made from it. Arm-PCR with iRepertoire HTBI primers amplified the CDR3 regions for these TCR beta libraries. TCRdb reanalysed the multiplex PCR reads using MiXCR and keeps one entry per CDR3 protein. This sample has about 420,000 distinct CDR3 sequences, with around 24% found just once. This clonotype has at least ten counts.

The TCR originated in a female donor with Graves disease. Sequencing used peripheral blood mononuclear cells (PBMCs), obtained when the disease was refractory, from a patient treated with antithyroid drugs. V gene TRBV14 combines with J gene TRBJ2-7, with no clear D. CDR3 region: CASSQYAYSYEQYF. CDR3 nucleotides: TGTGCCAGCAGCCAATATGCCTACTCCTACGAGCAGTACTTC.